This T cell receptor (beta chain) was recovered during a study of cytomegalovirus exposure and HLA in healthy donors. General study points: It emerged from a later analysis that several of the most significant clusters appeared to be linked to common viral pathogens. Later on, a genetic analysis was performed. It linked a missense variant in DCLRE1C with V- and J-gene trimming of TCR beta. Earlier analysis yielded a pattern in which most TCR beta V segments were productive about 90% or about 30% of the time.

Notes on this clone: As yet, its antigen is unknown.

The study ran its PCR with 60 Vbeta and 13 Jbeta primers. The table came from immunoSEQ multiplex PCR; TCRdb's copy has only in-frame clones and leaves some out. The sample holds fewer than 200,000 clones, around 84% seen once. Trimming removed 0 bases at V and 5 bases at J, with 8 bases between. The germline gives CDR1 SGHRS, CDR2 YFSETQ. This CDR3 contains 14 residues. The sequenced material came from PBMCs. The rearrangement joins TRBV5-1 to TRBJ1-4; D is perhaps TRBD1 (6 bases). This receptor was taken from a man aged 35 to 55 in good health and CMV-seropositive. CDR3 bases: TGCGCCAGCAGCTTGGGGGGGCCCAATGAAAAACTGTTTTTT. Amino acid sequence: CASSLGGPNEKLFF.